This entry is about one T cell receptor beta chain. What it binds is unknown. Each sample had two DNA replicates, roughly 0.48 ug blood or around 1.5 ug tissue. Produced via immunoSEQ multiplex PCR; TCRdb's table is partial and in-frame only. The sample has about 31,000 clones; 70% to 75% are singletons. This sample stems from a study of early stage breast cancer tumors. At the level of the study: The ER+/PR+/HER2- tumors included eight ductal and a few lobular carcinomas. Study-level results: Tumors had approximately 2.5-fold higher T cell density than normal breast. Functional markers like CD4, CD8 and FOXP3 were missed in bulk sequencing.

This receptor was obtained from a person aged 25 to 40 with breast cancer. The sample was breast tumor tissue.

CDR3 amino acids: CARVTDRVGEKLFF. The CDR3 nucleotides are TGTGCCAGGGTAACCGACAGGGTAGGAGAAAAACTGTTTTTT. The chain uses TRBV27 and TRBJ1-4, with 7 bases matching TRBD1. CDR3 length: 14 residues. V gave up 9 bases and J gave up 8 bases; unmatched junction bases: 12. Germline V CDR1 and CDR2: MNHEY, SMNVEV (reference sequence).